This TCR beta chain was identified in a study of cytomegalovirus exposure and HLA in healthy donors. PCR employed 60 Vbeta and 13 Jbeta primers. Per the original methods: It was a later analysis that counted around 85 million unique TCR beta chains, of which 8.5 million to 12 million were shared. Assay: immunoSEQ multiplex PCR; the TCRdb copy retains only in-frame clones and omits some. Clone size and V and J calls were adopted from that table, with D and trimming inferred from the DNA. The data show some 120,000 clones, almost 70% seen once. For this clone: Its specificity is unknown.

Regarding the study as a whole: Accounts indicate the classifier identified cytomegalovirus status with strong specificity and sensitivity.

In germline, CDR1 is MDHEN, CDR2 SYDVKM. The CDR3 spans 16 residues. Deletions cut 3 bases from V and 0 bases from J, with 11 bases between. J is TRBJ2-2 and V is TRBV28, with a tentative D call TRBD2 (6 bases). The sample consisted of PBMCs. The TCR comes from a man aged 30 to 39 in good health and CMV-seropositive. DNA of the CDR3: TGTGCCAGCAGTTTTATCTCGGGGGCGAACACCGGGGAGCTGTTTTTT. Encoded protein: CASSFISGANTGELFF.